These T cell receptor beta chains were read from a single sample in a study of early T cells in non-severe SARS-CoV-2 infection. TCRdb re-derived calls from the 5' RACE reads in MiXCR, one entry per CDR3 protein. The repertoire consists of 65,000 to 95,000 distinct CDR3 sequences, with 5% occurring once and the leading ten covering less than 9.5%. Specimen: whole blood, collected at baseline. The receptors here all came from an adult who was a healthcare worker with PCR-confirmed SARS-CoV-2 infection or an uninfected control (not recorded which). CDR3s include the opening cysteine and the closing phenylalanine or tryptophan. D genes are given only for firm matches. Clone size, where shown, is once, few, many, or a class for clones that have expanded.

d_call,clone_size,j_call,v_call,cdr3_aa,cdr3_nt
-,many,TRBJ2-1,TRBV6-1,CASSEVEGQWDEQFF,TGTGCCAGCAGTGAAGTCGAAGGCCAATGGGATGAGCAGTTCTTC
TRBD2,-,TRBJ2-1,TRBV2,CASSGSTSGRPYNEQFF,TGTGCCAGCAGTGGCAGTACTAGCGGGAGGCCCTACAATGAGCAGTTCTTC
TRBD1,few,TRBJ2-7,TRBV5-1,CASTAGVTGGTYEQYF,TGTGCCAGCACAGCCGGAGTGACAGGGGGGACCTACGAGCAGTACTTC
TRBD1,many,TRBJ2-7,TRBV7-7,CASSLALDRVRYEQYF,TGTGCCAGCAGCTTAGCCCTGGACAGGGTGAGGTACGAGCAGTACTTC
TRBD1,few,TRBJ2-1,TRBV20-1,CSARVGTGEPNEQFF,TGCAGTGCTAGAGTCGGGACAGGGGAGCCCAATGAGCAGTTCTTC
-,-,TRBJ2-7,TRBV4-1,CASSQGRVDEQYF,TGCGCCAGCAGCCAAGGGCGAGTCGACGAGCAGTACTTC
TRBD1,many,TRBJ1-1,TRBV5-1,CASSLLTGVTNTEAFF,TGCGCCAGCAGCTTACTGACAGGGGTCACGAACACTGAAGCTTTCTTT
TRBD1,many,TRBJ2-1,TRBV7-3,CASSVQGAYYNEQFF,TGTGCCAGCAGCGTGCAGGGGGCTTACTACAATGAGCAGTTCTTC
-,many,TRBJ2-7,TRBV19,CAAAPGSLRDEQYF,TGTGCCGCCGCCCCAGGCAGCCTCAGGGACGAGCAGTACTTC
TRBD1,many,TRBJ1-3,TRBV9,CASSAGQGASKNTIYF,TGTGCCAGCAGCGCCGGACAGGGAGCGAGCAAAAACACCATATATTTT
-,-,TRBJ1-6,TRBV7-2,CASGYTSPLHF,TGTGCCAGCGGGTATACCTCACCCCTCCACTTT
-,-,TRBJ2-3,TRBV12-5,CASRNREDTQYF,TGTGCTAGTAGGAATCGGGAAGATACGCAGTATTTT
TRBD2,many,TRBJ2-7,TRBV7-6,CASSVASGTSYEQYF,TGTGCCAGCAGCGTTGCTAGCGGGACGTCCTACGAGCAGTACTTC
-,few,TRBJ2-2,TRBV5-1,CASSPVESRRTGELFF,TGCGCCAGCAGCCCGGTAGAATCCAGACGCACCGGGGAGCTGTTTTTT
TRBD2,many,TRBJ2-7,TRBV14,CASSPYLAGELYEQYF,TGTGCCAGCAGTCCCTATTTAGCGGGAGAGCTCTACGAGCAGTACTTC
-,many,TRBJ2-5,TRBV7-9,CASSLARGLAQETQYF,TGTGCCAGCAGCTTAGCGAGGGGACTGGCACAAGAGACCCAGTACTTC
-,-,TRBJ1-5,TRBV24-1,CATSEGYNQPQHF,TGTGCCACCAGTGAGGGCTACAATCAGCCCCAGCATTTT
-,-,TRBJ1-4,TRBV6-5,CASSYRDRNEKLFF,TGTGCCAGCAGTTACCGGGACCGGAATGAAAAACTGTTTTTT
TRBD2,few,TRBJ2-3,TRBV5-6,CASREAGGRDTQYF,TGTGCCAGCAGGGAAGCGGGAGGTCGTGATACGCAGTATTTT
TRBD1,few,TRBJ1-2,TRBV2,CAGEPGQDRYGYTF,TGTGCCGGAGAACCGGGACAGGACCGCTATGGCTACACCTTC
-,-,TRBJ1-3,TRBV6-2/TRBV6-3,CASSYSFVSLSGQRSSGNTIYF,TGTGCCAGCAGTTACTCGTTCGTCTCCCTATCGGGGCAGCGGAGCTCTGGAAACACCATATATTTT
TRBD2,-,TRBJ2-1,TRBV28,CASSLGEGIYNEQFF,TGTGCCAGCAGTTTAGGGGAGGGGATTTACAATGAGCAGTTCTTC
-,many,TRBJ2-1,TRBV7-2,CASSLGLGPRNEQFF,TGTGCCAGCAGCTTAGGTCTCGGACCCCGCAATGAGCAGTTCTTC
TRBD2,few,TRBJ2-2,TRBV6-2/TRBV6-3,CASSYSGRNTGELFF,TGTGCCAGCAGTTACAGCGGGAGGAACACCGGGGAGCTGTTTTTT
-,-,TRBJ2-7,TRBV29-1,CSVNTGPGVYEQYF,TGCAGCGTGAATACAGGGCCCGGGGTCTACGAGCAGTACTTC
-,-,TRBJ2-1,TRBV20-1,CSAAQPHLRGLEGNEQFF,TGCAGTGCTGCTCAGCCCCACCTCAGGGGCCTGGAGGGGAATGAGCAGTTCTTC
-,many,TRBJ1-5,TRBV5-1,CASSTGFQGRQPQHF,TGCGCCAGCAGCACCGGATTCCAAGGAAGGCAGCCCCAGCATTTT
-,few,TRBJ2-7,TRBV2,CASSEGARSYEQYF,TGTGCCAGCAGTGAAGGTGCACGCTCCTACGAGCAGTACTTC
TRBD1,-,TRBJ1-2,TRBV20-1,CSAKDRGNFYYGYTF,TGCAGTGCTAAGGACAGGGGGAATTTTTACTATGGCTACACCTTC
TRBD2,many,TRBJ2-3,TRBV5-1,CASSLGLAGVTDTQYF,TGCGCCAGCAGCTTGGGTTTAGCGGGAGTCACAGATACGCAGTATTTT
TRBD1,many,TRBJ1-1,TRBV27,CASSGTANTEAFF,TGTGCCAGCAGTGGGACAGCGAACACTGAAGCTTTCTTT
-,few,TRBJ1-2,TRBV6-1,CASSEGTALRTF,TGTGCCAGCAGTGAAGGGACAGCGCTTCGGACCTTC
-,-,TRBJ2-3,TRBV24-1,CATSDLLSDSADTQYF,TGTGCCACCAGTGATTTGCTGTCTGACTCAGCAGATACGCAGTATTTT
-,-,TRBJ2-2,TRBV21-1,CASSKPRDSRRTGELFF,TGTGCCAGCAGCAAACCAAGGGACAGTCGAAGGACCGGGGAGCTGTTTTTT
-,few,TRBJ2-1,TRBV30,CAADNEQFF,TGTGCCGCCGACAATGAGCAGTTCTTC
-,few,TRBJ1-2,TRBV12-3/TRBV12-4,CASSPSNRAYGYTF,TGTGCCAGCAGCCCAAGCAACAGGGCCTATGGCTACACCTTC
-,many,TRBJ2-2,TRBV11-2,CASSFSGGGAPGELFF,TGTGCCAGCAGCTTCTCAGGTGGCGGGGCCCCCGGGGAGCTGTTTTTT
-,few,TRBJ1-3,TRBV5-1,CASSLGGAGNTIYF,TGCGCCAGCAGCTTGGGGGGAGCTGGAAACACCATATATTTT
-,many,TRBJ1-1,TRBV13,CASSPGTPNTEAFF,TGTGCCAGCAGCCCCGGGACACCGAACACTGAAGCTTTCTTT
-,-,TRBJ1-5,TRBV12-3/TRBV12-4,CASTPRGGSNQPQHF,TGTGCCAGCACCCCGAGGGGCGGTAGCAATCAGCCCCAGCATTTT
TRBD2,-,TRBJ2-3,TRBV5-1,CASSLPTSGTTDTQYF,TGCGCCAGCAGCCTCCCGACTAGCGGTACCACAGATACGCAGTATTTT
-,many,TRBJ1-5,TRBV5-5,CASSLEGRPVRNQPQHF,TGTGCCAGCAGCTTGGAAGGGCGTCCTGTACGCAATCAGCCCCAGCATTTT
TRBD2,-,TRBJ2-2,TRBV9,CASSFPGLAHTGELFF,TGTGCCAGCAGCTTCCCGGGACTAGCGCACACCGGGGAGCTGTTTTTT
TRBD1,few,TRBJ1-1,TRBV10-1,CASRTGQGGSTEAFF,TGCGCCAGCAGAACTGGACAGGGGGGAAGCACTGAAGCTTTCTTT
TRBD1,-,TRBJ2-7,TRBV16,CASTRRDSSYEQYF,TGTGCCAGCACCCGACGGGACAGCTCCTACGAGCAGTACTTC
-,few,TRBJ1-5,TRBV19,CASSMTDPYSNQPQHF,TGTGCCAGTAGTATGACAGACCCCTATAGCAATCAGCCCCAGCATTTT